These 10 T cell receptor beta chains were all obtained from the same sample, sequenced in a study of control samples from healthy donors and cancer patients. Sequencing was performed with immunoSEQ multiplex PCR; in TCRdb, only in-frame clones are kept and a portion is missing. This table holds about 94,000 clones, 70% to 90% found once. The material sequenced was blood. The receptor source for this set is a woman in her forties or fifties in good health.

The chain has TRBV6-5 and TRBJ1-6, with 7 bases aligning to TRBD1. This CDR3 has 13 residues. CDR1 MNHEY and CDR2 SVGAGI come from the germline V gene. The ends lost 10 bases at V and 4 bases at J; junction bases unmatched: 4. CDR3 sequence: CATRGSYNSPLHF. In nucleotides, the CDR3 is TGTGCCACCAGGGGGAGTTATAATTCACCCCTCCACTTT.

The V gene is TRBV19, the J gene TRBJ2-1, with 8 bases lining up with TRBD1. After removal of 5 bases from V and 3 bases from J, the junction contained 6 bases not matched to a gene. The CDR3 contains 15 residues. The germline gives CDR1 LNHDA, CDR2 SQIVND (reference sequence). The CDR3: CASSATGQVYNEQFF. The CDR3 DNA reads TGTGCCAGTAGTGCTACGGGACAGGTCTACAATGAGCAGTTCTTC.

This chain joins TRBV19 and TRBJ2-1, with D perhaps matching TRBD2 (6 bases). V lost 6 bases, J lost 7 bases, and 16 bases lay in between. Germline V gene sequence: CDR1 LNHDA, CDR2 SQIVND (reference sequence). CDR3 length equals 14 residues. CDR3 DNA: TGTGCCAGTAGCGGGGGTGGACTGAGGAATGAGCAGTTCTTC. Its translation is CASSGGGLRNEQFF.

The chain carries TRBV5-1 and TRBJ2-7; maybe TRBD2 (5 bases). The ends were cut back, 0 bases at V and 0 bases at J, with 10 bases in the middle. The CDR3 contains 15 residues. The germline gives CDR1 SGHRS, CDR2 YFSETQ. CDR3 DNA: TGCGCCAGCAGCTTGGCCCCGGGAAGCTCCTACGAGCAGTACTTC. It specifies CASSLAPGSSYEQYF.

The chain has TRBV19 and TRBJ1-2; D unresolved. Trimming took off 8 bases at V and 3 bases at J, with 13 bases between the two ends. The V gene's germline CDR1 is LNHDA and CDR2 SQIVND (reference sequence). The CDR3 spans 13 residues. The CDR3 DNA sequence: TGTGCCAGTTCGGCCTCCCAGCACTATGGCTACACCTTC. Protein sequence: CASSASQHYGYTF.

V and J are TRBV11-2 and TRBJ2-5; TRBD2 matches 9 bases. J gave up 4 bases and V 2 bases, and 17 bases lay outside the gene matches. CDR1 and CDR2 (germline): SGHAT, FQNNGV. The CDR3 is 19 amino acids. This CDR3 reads CASSLRSSGAGGPRETQYF. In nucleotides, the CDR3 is TGTGCCAGCAGCTTACGAAGCTCCGGGGCGGGGGGGCCGAGAGAGACCCAGTACTTC.

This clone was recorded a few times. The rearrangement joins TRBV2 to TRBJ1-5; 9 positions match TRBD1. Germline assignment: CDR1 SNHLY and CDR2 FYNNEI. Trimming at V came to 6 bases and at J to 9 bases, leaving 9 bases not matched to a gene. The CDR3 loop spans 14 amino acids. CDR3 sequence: CASRGQGGVVPQHF. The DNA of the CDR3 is TGTGCCAGCAGGGGACAGGGAGGGGTCGTGCCCCAGCATTTT.

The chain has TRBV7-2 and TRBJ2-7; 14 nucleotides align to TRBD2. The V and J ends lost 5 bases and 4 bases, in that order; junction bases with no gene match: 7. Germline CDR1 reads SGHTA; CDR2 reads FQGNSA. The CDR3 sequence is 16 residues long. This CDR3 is CASSPRTSGGIYEQYF. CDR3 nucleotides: TGTGCCAGCAGCCCAAGGACTAGCGGGGGGATTTACGAGCAGTACTTC.

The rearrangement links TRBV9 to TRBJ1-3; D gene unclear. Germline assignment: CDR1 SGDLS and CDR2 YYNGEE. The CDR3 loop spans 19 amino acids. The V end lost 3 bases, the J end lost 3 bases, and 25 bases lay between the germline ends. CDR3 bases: TGTGCCAGCAGCGGCATACGGACGTGGAATCCCCGGAGTGGAAACACCATATATTTT. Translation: CASSGIRTWNPRSGNTIYF.

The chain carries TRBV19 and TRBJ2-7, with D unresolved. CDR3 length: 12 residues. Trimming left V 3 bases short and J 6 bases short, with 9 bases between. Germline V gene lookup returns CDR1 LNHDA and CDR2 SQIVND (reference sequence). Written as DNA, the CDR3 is TGTGCCAGTAGTATCTCCTGGTCCGAGCAGTACTTC. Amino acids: CASSISWSEQYF.